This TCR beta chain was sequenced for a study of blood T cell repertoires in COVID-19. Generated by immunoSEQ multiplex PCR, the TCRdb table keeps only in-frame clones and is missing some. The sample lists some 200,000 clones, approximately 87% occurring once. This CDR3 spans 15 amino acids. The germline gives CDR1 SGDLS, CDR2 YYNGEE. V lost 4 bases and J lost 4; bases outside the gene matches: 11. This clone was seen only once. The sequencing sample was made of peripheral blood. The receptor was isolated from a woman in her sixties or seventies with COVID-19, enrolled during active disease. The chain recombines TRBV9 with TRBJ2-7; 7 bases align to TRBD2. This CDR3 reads CASSPASGVTYEQYF. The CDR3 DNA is TGTGCCAGCAGCCCCGCCAGCGGGGTCACTTACGAGCAGTACTTC.